The 14 T cell receptor beta chains reported below all come from one sample, sequenced in a study of breast tumors, draining lymph nodes, adjacent tissues. The lymph nodes were axillary draining lymph nodes from breast cancer patients. MiXCR, run by TCRdb on the multiplex PCR reads, gives a single entry per CDR3 protein. Among around 190,000 distinct CDR3 sequences listed, 30% to 35% were seen once. Material: axillary lymph node tissue. The receptors here all came from a female donor with breast cancer. Some clones in this sample may be carry-over from other donors' samples.

Concerning this clonotype itself: The CDR3 does not close with the conserved phenylalanine or tryptophan, likely indicating a read error. The chain has TRBV11-3 and TRBJ2-1, with 11 bases that match TRBD2. Germline loops: CDR1 SGHNT, CDR2 YENEEA. This CDR3 has 15 amino acids. CDR3 protein: CASSSILAGDNEQFL. In nucleotides, the CDR3 is TGTGCCAGCAGCTCGATACTAGCGGGGGACAACGAGCAGTTCCTC.

The J gene is TRBJ2-5, the V gene TRBV2; maybe TRBD2 (5 bases). This CDR3 is built from 14 residues. Germline loops: CDR1 SNHLY, CDR2 FYNNEI. The V end lost 2 bases, the J end lost 5 bases, and 12 bases lay between the germline ends. The CDR3 nucleotides read TGTGCCAGCAGTGAAAACCTACGAGGGGAGACCCAGTACTTC. Protein: CASSENLRGETQYF.

In its sample, this clonotype was seen many times. This chain connects TRBV6-5 to TRBJ1-5; D possibly corresponds to TRBD1 (6 bases). Germline V gene sequence: CDR1 MNHEY, CDR2 SVGAGI. The CDR3 extends over 13 amino acids. Trimming left V 7 bases short and J 3 bases short, with 10 bases between. CDR3 nucleotides: TGTGCCAGCATGGGGGGCGTCAATCAGCCCCAGCATTTT. As protein: CASMGGVNQPQHF.

Many counts were recorded for this clonotype. The rearrangement links TRBV11-2 to TRBJ2-5; 9 bases agree with TRBD2. The J segment lost 1 base and the V segment lost 6 bases, leaving 6 bases of the junction unmatched. From germline, CDR1 is SGHAT and CDR2 FQNNGV. This CDR3 spans 15 amino acids. CDR3 DNA: TGTGCCAGCAGTCCGGCGGGAGGGCCCCAAGAGACCCAGTACTTC. The encoded protein is CASSPAGGPQETQYF.

In regard to this clonotype: With a much larger clone just one base away, this may be a read error. This rearrangement joins TRBV12-3 or TRBV12-4 to TRBJ1-2, with no clear D. The CDR3 length is 13 residues. Trimming cost V 3 bases and J 6 bases, with 11 bases left between them. The CDR3 region is CASSFSENNGYTF. Written as DNA, the CDR3 is TGTGCCAGCAGTTTTTCGGAGAACAATGGCTACACCTTC.

This clonotype appeared a single time. The chain combines TRBV7-9 with TRBJ1-2, with 10 bases aligning to TRBD1. In germline, CDR1 is SEHNR, CDR2 FQNEAQ (reference sequence). The CDR3 is 19 amino acids. The V segment lost 4 bases and the J segment 2 bases; nucleotides outside the gene matches: 16. The CDR3 sequence: CASSSLDGTGVPLNYGYTF. Written as DNA, the CDR3 is TGTGCCAGCAGCTCCCTGGACGGGACAGGGGTCCCCTTGAACTATGGCTACACCTTC.

This clonotype was seen repeatedly, ten times or more. V and J are TRBV7-9 and TRBJ1-4; 7 nucleotides agree with TRBD1. The CDR3 is made up of 15 amino acids. From germline, CDR1 is SEHNR and CDR2 FQNEAQ (reference sequence). Trimming removed 5 bases from V and 5 bases from J; junction bases left unmatched: 8. The CDR3 sequence is CASSGWGTENEKLFF. The CDR3 DNA follows: TGTGCCAGCAGCGGATGGGGGACAGAAAATGAAAAACTGTTTTTT.

This clonotype was picked up many times. The V call is TRBV14, the J call TRBJ1-2; 8 nucleotides match TRBD1. There are 12 residues in the CDR3. The germline V gene encodes CDR1 SGHDN and CDR2 FVKESK. J gave up 7 bases and V 4 bases, and 2 bases lay outside the gene matches. CDR3 amino acids: CASSLQGAGYTF. DNA for the CDR3: TGTGCCAGCAGCCTCCAGGGGGCTGGCTACACCTTC. Based on the CDR3 plus reference TRBV14 and TRBJ1-2, the full variable domain is EAGVTQFPSHSVIEKGQTVTLRCDPISGHDNLYWYRRVMGKEIKFLLHFVKESKQDESGMPNNRFLAERTGGTYSTLKVQPAELEDSGVYFCASSLQGAGYTFGSGTRLTVV.

Details on this clonotype: Because the CDR3 is missing its conserved closing phenylalanine or tryptophan, this is likely a read error. The rearrangement uses TRBV20-1 and TRBJ1-5; 9 bases are a match to TRBD1. There are 13 residues in the CDR3. From germline, CDR1 is DFQATT and CDR2 SNEGSKA (reference sequence). V shed 5 bases and J 3 bases; nucleotides not matched to a gene: 2. In DNA, the CDR3 is TGCAGTGCTCGGACAGGGGACAATCAGCCCCAGCATGGT. This translates into CSARTGDNQPQHG.

This clonotype was counted only a few times. The genes are TRBV25-1 and TRBJ1-1; 9 bases match TRBD1. The CDR3 length is 13 residues. Germline V gives CDR1 MGHDK, CDR2 SYGVNS. V lost 4 bases, J lost 6 bases, and 3 bases stayed unmatched. The CDR3 coding sequence is TGTGCCAGCAGTGTTACAGGGGGCCCTGAAGCTTTCTTT. The encoded protein is CASSVTGGPEAFF.

J is TRBJ1-4 and V is TRBV7-3; D gene ambiguous. CDR3 size: 17 residues. The V end lost 5 bases, the J end lost 6 bases, and 22 bases lay between the germline ends. The germline CDR1 and CDR2 sequences are SGHTA and FQGTGA. The CDR3: CASSQVLSGALDEKLFF. DNA for the CDR3: TGTGCCAGCAGCCAAGTTCTATCGGGAGCCTTAGATGAAAAACTGTTTTTT.

The gene calls are TRBV10-3 and TRBJ2-2; 9 bases fit TRBD2. The CDR3 is made up of 14 amino acids. Germline CDR1 reads ENHRY; CDR2 reads SYGVKD. Trimming at V came to 6 bases and at J to 7 bases, leaving 6 bases not matched to a gene. The DNA for the CDR3 is TGTGCCATCAGCCTGACTAGCGGCTTCGGGGAGCTGTTTTTT. Protein: CAISLTSGFGELFF.

This clonotype was detected many times. The chain is built from TRBV11-2 and TRBJ2-7; D might be TRBD1 (6 bases). Trimming took 0 bases from V and 13 from J, leaving 13 bases between them. Germline V gene sequence: CDR1 SGHAT, CDR2 FQNNGV. CDR3 length: 12 amino acids. CDR3 amino acids: CASSLEYTGFYF. As DNA, the CDR3 is TGTGCCAGCAGCTTAGAGTATACAGGGTTTTACTTC.

This clonotype appeared many times. The V and J genes are TRBV6-1 and TRBJ2-5, with 13 bases fitting TRBD2. The V and J ends lost 10 bases and 9 bases, in that order; junction bases with no gene match: 11. CDR3 length equals 14 residues. Germline V gene lookup returns CDR1 MNHNS and CDR2 SASEGT. The CDR3 nucleotides read TGTGCCACGATTGGGACTAGCGGGGCCGGGGCCCAGTACTTC. It is translated as CATIGTSGAGAQYF.